The clone carrying this T cell receptor (beta chain) was counted many times. This entry comes from a study of blood T cells in healthy people across ages. Germline-derived CDR1 and CDR2 are MDHEN and SYDVKM. The length of the CDR3 is 15 residues. Trimming removed 2 bases from V and 2 bases from J; junction bases left unmatched: 4. The sample providers were healthy Caucasian people from Russia, aged about 6 to 100. Primed by a sample-barcoded 5' primer and a J-beta primer mix, a second PCR proceeded for about 7 to 12 cycles. TCRdb re-analysed the 5' RACE reads in MiXCR, keeping a single row per CDR3 protein. In the table there are about 930,000 distinct CDR3 sequences, 25% to 30% of which are singletons. These data were also reused for a study on T cells of mothers and their children.

This clonotype was obtained from a woman aged 40 to 55 in good health. Sequenced input: blood. V usage is TRBV28 and J usage is TRBJ2-5; TRBD1 matches 8 bases. The CDR3 is CASSLRGQEQETQYF. DNA for the CDR3: TGTGCCAGCAGTTTAAGGGGACAGGAACAAGAGACCCAGTACTTC.